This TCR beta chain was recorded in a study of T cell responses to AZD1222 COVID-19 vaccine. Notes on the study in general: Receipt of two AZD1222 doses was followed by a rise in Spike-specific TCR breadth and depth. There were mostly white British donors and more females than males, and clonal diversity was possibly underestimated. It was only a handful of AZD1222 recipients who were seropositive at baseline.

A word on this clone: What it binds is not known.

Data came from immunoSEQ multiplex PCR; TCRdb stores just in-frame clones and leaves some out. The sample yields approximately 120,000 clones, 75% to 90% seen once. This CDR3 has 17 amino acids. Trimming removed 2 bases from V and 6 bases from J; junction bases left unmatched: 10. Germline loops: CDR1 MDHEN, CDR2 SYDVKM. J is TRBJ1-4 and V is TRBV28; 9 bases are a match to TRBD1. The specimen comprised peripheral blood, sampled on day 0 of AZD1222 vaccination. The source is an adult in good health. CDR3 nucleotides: TGTGCCAGCAGTTTACGTAGCCACAGGGGGCGTGATGAAAAACTGTTTTTT. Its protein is CASSLRSHRGRDEKLFF.